These 18 T cell receptor beta chains share one sample of origin, sequenced in a study of cytotoxic CD8 clonotypes in ibrutinib-treated CLL. Assay: immunoSEQ multiplex PCR; the TCRdb copy retains only in-frame clones and omits some. The sample lists about 140,000 clones; 60% to 80% were seen once. The specimen was PBMCs, collected after 12 months of ibrutinib treatment. These receptors all stem from a human donor with chronic lymphocytic leukemia.

This clone was found a few times. The J gene is TRBJ1-1, the V gene TRBV7-8, with 8 nucleotides matching TRBD1. The CDR3 sequence is 14 residues long. Germline-derived CDR1 and CDR2 are SGHVS and FQNEAQ. After removal of 3 bases from V and 5 bases from J, the junction contained 5 bases not matched to a gene. The CDR3 region is CASSFHRGWTEAFF. CDR3 nucleotides: TGTGCCAGCAGCTTCCACAGGGGGTGGACTGAAGCTTTCTTT. The entire variable domain, with the rest obtained from reference TRBV7-8 and TRBJ1-1, is as follows: GAGVSQSPRYKVAKRGQDVALRCDPISGHVSLFWYQQALGQGPEFLTYFQNEAQLDKSGLPSDRFFAERPEGSVSTLKIQRTQQEDSAVYLCASSFHRGWTEAFFGQGTRLTVV.

The chain has TRBV28 and TRBJ2-7; TRBD1 matches 7 bases. Germline V gene lookup returns CDR1 MDHEN and CDR2 SYDVKM. The V segment lost 6 bases and the J segment 1 base; nucleotides outside the gene matches: 6. This CDR3 has 14 amino acids. The CDR3 protein is CASRRTGGSYEQYF. In DNA, the CDR3 is TGTGCCAGCAGGAGGACAGGTGGATCCTACGAGCAGTACTTC.

The rearrangement joins TRBV4-1 to TRBJ2-5, with 7 bases lining up with TRBD1. Losses at the gene ends were 1 base for V and 3 bases for J; bases not matched to a gene: 11. The germline V gene encodes CDR1 MGHRA and CDR2 YSYEKL. CDR3 size: 17 residues. The CDR3 DNA reads as TGCGCCAGCAGCCAAGCTGAAATAGGGACAGTCAAAGAGACCCAGTACTTC. It codes for CASSQAEIGTVKETQYF.

The chain is built from TRBV19 and TRBJ2-3, with D perhaps TRBD1 (5 bases). Germline assignment: CDR1 LNHDA and CDR2 SQIVND (reference sequence). The CDR3 runs to 15 residues. V was cut by 1 base and J by 1 base, with 9 bases left in between. The CDR3 loop reads CASSIGVQGTDTQYF. The CDR3 region has the DNA TGTGCCAGTAGTATAGGAGTACAGGGCACAGATACGCAGTATTTT. Variable domain in full (rest from reference TRBV19 and TRBJ2-3): DGGITQSPKYLFRKEGQNVTLSCEQNLNHDAMYWYRQDPGQGLRLIYYSQIVNDFQKGDIAEGYSVSREKKESFPLTVTSAQKNPTAFYLCASSIGVQGTDTQYFGPGTRLTVL.

The V call is TRBV6-4, the J call TRBJ2-3; TRBD1 aligns across 8 bases. V was clipped by 6 bases and J by 3 bases; unmatched bases: 8. CDR1 and CDR2 (germline): MRHNA, SNTAGT. The CDR3 consists of 15 residues. The CDR3 protein is CASSPGGAGTDTQYF. The DNA for the CDR3 is TGTGCCAGCAGCCCAGGGGGCGCAGGTACAGATACGCAGTATTTT.

V is TRBV15 and J is TRBJ1-1; 7 bases map to TRBD1. CDR1 is LNHNV and CDR2 is YYDKDF in the germline V gene (reference sequence). The CDR3 contains 15 residues. The V gene end was trimmed by 1 base and the J gene end by 0 bases; junction bases not matched to a gene: 2. The CDR3: CATSRGGQVNTEAFF. The CDR3, as DNA: TGTGCCACCAGCAGAGGAGGACAGGTGAACACTGAAGCTTTCTTT.

The chain carries TRBV7-8 and TRBJ2-7, with D perhaps being TRBD1 or TRBD2 (6 bases each). V lost 1 base, J lost 3 bases, and 16 bases lay in between. Germline V gives CDR1 SGHVS, CDR2 FQNEAQ. The CDR3 sequence is 16 residues long. The CDR3 loop is CASSLGAQGLIYEQYF. The CDR3, as DNA: TGTGCCAGCAGCTTAGGAGCACAGGGACTCATCTACGAGCAGTACTTC.

The J gene is TRBJ1-2, the V gene TRBV6-5, with D possibly TRBD1 on 5 matching bases. Germline values: CDR1 MNHEY, CDR2 SVGAGI. The ends were cut back, 3 bases at V and 5 bases at J, with 13 bases in the middle. The CDR3 loop spans 14 amino acids. CDR3 coding DNA: TGTGCCAGCAGTTATGGGGGTTCGGGATATGGCTACACCTTC. It specifies CASSYGGSGYGYTF.

The rearrangement uses TRBV9 and TRBJ2-4, with 7 bases fitting TRBD1. Trimming cost V 2 bases and J 9 bases; bases outside gene matches: 8. The CDR3 contains 14 residues. The germline V gene has CDR1 SGDLS and CDR2 YYNGEE. CDR3 nucleotide sequence: TGTGCCAGCAGCGTCTTCGACAGGGATGTCATTCAGTACTTC. Translating it yields CASSVFDRDVIQYF.

V and J are TRBV27 and TRBJ1-5, with 9 positions matching TRBD1. The germline CDR1 and CDR2 sequences are MNHEY and SMNVEV (reference sequence). V dropped 4 bases and J dropped 1; count of bases not matched to a gene: 8. This CDR3 has 17 amino acids. CDR3 DNA: TGTGCCAGCAGTTCCCTTTCCGGGACAGGGAGCAATCAGCCCCAGCATTTT. The encoded protein is CASSSLSGTGSNQPQHF.

This clone appeared a few times. This rearrangement joins TRBV5-4 to TRBJ1-1, with D perhaps TRBD1 (5 bases). The V and J ends lost 2 bases and 3 bases respectively, with 23 bases between them. CDR1 is SGHNT and CDR2 is YYREEE in the germline V gene (reference sequence). The CDR3 length is 18 residues. The CDR3 loop reads CASSFMVIVGARDTEAFF. CDR3 coding DNA: TGTGCCAGCAGCTTTATGGTGATAGTAGGGGCCCGGGACACTGAAGCTTTCTTT.

This chain connects TRBV6-5 to TRBJ1-1; D ambiguous. The CDR3 extends over 15 amino acids. Trimming left V 0 bases short and J 6 bases short, with 14 bases between. The V gene's germline CDR1 is MNHEY and CDR2 SVGAGI. CDR3 amino acids: CASSYSDGTTAEAFF. Written as DNA, the CDR3 is TGTGCCAGCAGTTACTCCGACGGTACAACAGCTGAAGCTTTCTTT.

This clone has just one count. The V and J genes are TRBV28 and TRBJ2-5; D might be TRBD2 (7 bases). Germline CDR1 reads MDHEN; CDR2 reads SYDVKM. The CDR3 totals 21 residues. Between the trimmed V and J ends, which lost 2 bases and 2 bases, there was a span of 30 bases. The CDR3 region has the DNA TGTGCCAGCAGTTTACCCGGAGGGAGGGGGACTTCCAACCTAGCTCAAGAGACCCAGTACTTC. Its translation is CASSLPGGRGTSNLAQETQYF.

This clone was recorded once. The junction and the germline gene differ at one end; a read error may be behind it. The chain couples TRBV10-3 to TRBJ1-1; 7 bases agree with TRBD1. Germline CDR1 is ENHRY and CDR2 is SYGVKD. This CDR3 region has 12 residues. The CDR3 region is CAMGQTNTEAFF. DNA for the CDR3: TGCGCAATGGGACAGACTAACACTGAAGCTTTCTTT.

The V and J genes are TRBV5-6 and TRBJ2-7, with D possibly TRBD1 on 6 matching bases. The CDR3 sequence is 16 residues long. Trimming cost V 2 bases and J 7 bases, with 22 bases left between them. The germline V gene has CDR1 SGHDT and CDR2 YYEEEE. This CDR3 reads CASSFGVGIQGREQYF. DNA for the CDR3: TGTGCCAGCAGCTTCGGGGTTGGAATTCAGGGGCGAGAGCAGTACTTC.

The V call is TRBV18, the J call TRBJ1-6; 8 nucleotides agree with TRBD1. After removal of 6 bases from V and 6 bases from J, the junction contained 4 bases not matched to a gene. The CDR3 consists of 14 residues. Germline V gene data show CDR1 as KGHSH and CDR2 as LQKENI. This chain's CDR3 is CASSEGTGNSPLHF. In DNA, the CDR3 is TGTGCCAGCTCGGAGGGGACAGGTAATTCACCCCTCCACTTT. Variable domain in full (rest from reference TRBV18 and TRBJ1-6): NAGVMQNPRHLVRRRGQEARLRCSPMKGHSHVYWYRQLPEEGLKFMVYLQKENIIDESGMPKERFSAEFPKEGPSILRIQQVVRGDSAAYFCASSEGTGNSPLHFGNGTRLTVT.

This rearrangement joins TRBV29-1 to TRBJ1-1; 7 bases are shared with TRBD1. The junction had 6 bases not matched to a gene; V was cut back by 7 bases and J by 4 bases. Germline V gives CDR1 SQVTM, CDR2 ANQGSEA. The CDR3 totals 12 residues. CDR3 amino acids: CSAGGVSTEAFF. The CDR3 region has the DNA TGCAGCGCAGGGGGAGTGAGCACTGAAGCTTTCTTT.

This clone has at least ten counts. The gene calls are TRBV7-3 and TRBJ2-1, with D unresolved. The germline gives CDR1 SGHTA, CDR2 FQGTGA. The V and J ends lost 0 bases and 10 bases respectively, with 10 bases between them. This CDR3 contains 13 residues. CDR3 sequence: CASSLTVQSEQFF. CDR3 nucleotide sequence: TGTGCCAGCAGCTTAACGGTCCAGAGCGAGCAGTTCTTC.